These 16 T cell receptor beta chains were sequenced from one sample in a study of blood T cell repertoires in COVID-19. The method was immunoSEQ multiplex PCR; TCRdb's version includes in-frame clones alone and lacks a portion of them. The sample yields 270,000 or so clones, around 88% seen once. The sample was PBMCs or T cells enriched from blood (not recorded which). The receptors stem from a woman between 40 and 50 years old with acute COVID-19.

The V gene is TRBV15, the J gene TRBJ1-5; a weak D match, TRBD1 (5 bases). Germline V gene data show CDR1 as LNHNV and CDR2 as YYDKDF (reference sequence). V lost 0 bases to trimming and J lost 4 bases, with 10 bases between them. The CDR3 is 15 residues long. The CDR3: CATSRDTQVNQPQHF. CDR3 coding DNA: TGTGCCACCAGCAGAGATACACAGGTAAATCAGCCCCAGCATTTT.

This clone was counted once. The chain couples TRBV10-2 to TRBJ1-2, with no clear D. This CDR3 comprises 15 residues. V was trimmed by 1 base and J by 4 bases, leaving 13 bases between them. Germline-derived CDR1 and CDR2 are WSHSY and SAAADI. CDR3 nucleotide sequence: TGCGCCAGCAGTGAGTATCAGGACCGGGGCTATGGCTACACCTTC. Its protein is CASSEYQDRGYGYTF.

This clone was counted a single time. V gene TRBV19 combines with J gene TRBJ1-1, with a weak D call TRBD1 (5 bases). The germline gives CDR1 LNHDA, CDR2 SQIVND (reference sequence). The CDR3 consists of 13 residues. Trimming removed 6 bases at V and 6 bases at J, with 14 bases between. The CDR3 loop is CASRTHIGAEAFF. The CDR3 coding sequence is TGTGCCAGTAGAACCCATATAGGGGCTGAAGCTTTCTTT.

The sample holds one count of this clone. The V and J genes are TRBV27 and TRBJ1-1; 7 positions match TRBD1. With V trimmed by 5 bases and J by 6 bases, 9 bases remained unmatched. The CDR3 totals 14 residues. CDR1 and CDR2 from the germline V gene are MNHEY and SMNVEV (reference sequence). The CDR3 DNA follows: TGTGCCAGCAGTCCAATCACAGGGGAGGCTGAAGCTTTCTTT. It is translated as CASSPITGEAEAFF.

The V call is TRBV29-1, the J call TRBJ2-1; 8 bases line up with TRBD2. The CDR3 contains 12 residues. J was trimmed by 6 bases and V by 3 bases; bases with no gene match: 1. The germline gives CDR1 SQVTM, CDR2 ANQGSEA. Here the CDR3 DNA reads TGCAGCGTTGATGGGACTAGCAATGAGCAGTTCTTC. Its translation is CSVDGTSNEQFF.

V and J are TRBV11-2 and TRBJ1-6; D might be TRBD1 (5 bases). The CDR3 is made up of 13 amino acids. Germline lookup yields CDR1 SGHAT and CDR2 FQNNGV. Trimming left V 5 bases short and J 6 bases short, with 8 bases between. CDR3: CASSDSLNSPLHF. Here the CDR3 DNA reads TGTGCCAGCAGCGACAGTCTTAATTCACCCCTCCACTTT.

This clone was seen once. The chain links TRBV29-1 to TRBJ2-3; 7 nucleotides agree with TRBD1. CDR3 size: 14 residues. The J segment lost 0 bases and the V segment lost 6 bases, leaving 6 bases of the junction unmatched. Germline V CDR1 and CDR2: SQVTM, ANQGSEA. The CDR3 DNA reads as TGCAGCGTAGACACAGGGGCTAGCACAGATACGCAGTATTTT. This encodes CSVDTGASTDTQYF.

The CDR3 DNA sequence: TGTGCCAGCAGCAAAACCTACGGGACAGGGGGCGCGAACTATGGCTACACCTTC. Amino acids: CASSKTYGTGGANYGYTF. The chain recombines TRBV7-9 with TRBJ1-2; the match to TRBD1 covers 12 bases. The V gene's germline CDR1 is SEHNR and CDR2 FQNEAQ (reference sequence). CDR3 length equals 18 residues. V gave up 5 bases and J gave up 2 bases; unmatched junction bases: 12.

This rearrangement joins TRBV5-5 to TRBJ1-5; 10 nucleotides agree with TRBD1. This CDR3 spans 15 amino acids. CDR1 is SGHKS and CDR2 is YYEKEE in the germline V gene (reference sequence). V was clipped by 6 bases and J by 5 bases; unmatched bases: 8. The CDR3 loop is CASTPRGTGDQPQHF. In DNA, the CDR3 is TGTGCCAGCACCCCTCGGGGGACAGGGGATCAGCCCCAGCATTTT.

J is TRBJ1-2 and V is TRBV13; D might be TRBD1 (6 bases). Trimming stripped 6 bases from V and 1 base from J, with 15 bases between. Germline V lookup: CDR1 PRHDT, CDR2 FYEKMQ (reference sequence). The length of the CDR3 is 15 residues. The CDR3 sequence is CASRGPGGVNYGYTF. The CDR3 DNA follows: TGTGCCAGCAGAGGCCCGGGGGGCGTTAACTATGGCTACACCTTC.

The CDR3 sequence is CASSETWGGTQYF. The CDR3 DNA sequence: TGTGCCAGCAGTGAAACGTGGGGAGGTACGCAGTATTTT. The rearrangement joins TRBV2 to TRBJ2-3; perhaps TRBD2 as D (6 bases). CDR3 length equals 13 residues. With 2 bases removed from V and 8 bases from J, the gap between germline ends came to 11 bases. Per germline, CDR1 SNHLY and CDR2 FYNNEI.

The V call is TRBV19, the J call TRBJ2-1; 8 nucleotides agree with TRBD2. Trimming removed 2 bases from V and 7 bases from J; junction bases left unmatched: 16. Germline CDR1 LNHDA, CDR2 SQIVND (reference sequence). This CDR3 has 18 residues. The CDR3 is CASSIIEEGGTRSNEQFF. CDR3 bases: TGTGCCAGTAGTATAATCGAGGAGGGCGGGACTAGGTCGAATGAGCAGTTCTTC.

The CDR3 bases are TGTGCCAGCAGCCCACGGGGCAATCAGCCCCAGCATTTT. This encodes CASSPRGNQPQHF. The chain has TRBV3-1 (or the pseudogene TRBV3-2) and TRBJ1-5, with D unclear. The CDR3 runs to 13 residues. Germline V lookup: CDR1 LGHDT, CDR2 YNNKEL (reference sequence). V was cut by 4 bases and J by 2 bases, with 6 bases left in between.

This chain links TRBV5-1 with TRBJ2-1; 12 bases agree with TRBD2. The CDR3 consists of 15 residues. Trimming at V came to 3 bases and at J to 5 bases, leaving 3 bases not matched to a gene. Germline V lookup: CDR1 SGHRS, CDR2 YFSETQ. Written as DNA, the CDR3 is TGCGCCAGCAGCTCCCTAGCGGGAGGGGACAATGAGCAGTTCTTC. Translating it yields CASSSLAGGDNEQFF. Complete variable domain (other parts from reference TRBV5-1 and TRBJ2-1): KAGVTQTPRYLIKTRGQQVTLSCSPISGHRSVSWYQQTPGQGLQFLFEYFSETQRNKGNFPGRFSGRQFSNSRSEMNVSTLELGDSALYLCASSSLAGGDNEQFFGPGTRLTVL.

The chain is built from TRBV6-2 or TRBV6-3 and TRBJ2-7; TRBD2 agrees at 10 bases. J lost 4 bases, V lost 2 bases, and 8 bases had no gene match. This CDR3 contains 16 residues. The germline CDR1 and CDR2 sequences are MNHEY and SVGEGT. CDR3 bases: TGTGCCAGCAGTTACGCCAGCGGGAGGGCCATTTACGAGCAGTACGTC. Protein: CASSYASGRAIYEQYV.

This chain uses TRBV29-1 with TRBJ2-3; 8 bases are a match to TRBD2. The CDR3 has 15 residues. Germline lookup yields CDR1 SQVTM and CDR2 ANQGSEA. The V segment lost 4 bases and the J segment 0 bases; nucleotides outside the gene matches: 6. DNA of the CDR3: TGCAGCGTTGTGTCGGCGGGAGGCAGCACAGATACGCAGTATTTT. Translated, it gives CSVVSAGGSTDTQYF.